This TCR beta chain was captured by sequencing in a study of radiotherapy plus CTLA-4 blockade in lung cancer. Whole-study context: With 30% to 40% of patients having disease control, objective responses were seen in under 20%. Study-level results: There was expansion of tumor-derived TCR clones in blood after radiotherapy plus ipilimumab.

Trimming stripped 2 bases from V and 3 bases from J, with 7 bases between. The CDR3 is made up of 13 amino acids. The germline V gene encodes CDR1 KGHSH and CDR2 LQKENI. Focal radiation with ipilimumab CTLA-4 blockade was given to patients with chemo-refractory metastatic non-small-cell lung cancer. On this clone itself: Its antigen is currently unknown.

The table came from immunoSEQ multiplex PCR; TCRdb's copy has only in-frame clones and leaves some out. Found here are around 26,000 clones, 65% to 85% of them singletons; the top ten hold about 3.5%. This clonotype was obtained from a human donor with non-small cell lung cancer who had stable disease on radiotherapy plus ipilimumab. The chain carries TRBV18 and TRBJ1-2; D perhaps matches TRBD1 (5 bases). Sequencing was performed on peripheral blood, taken from a patient treated with radiotherapy plus ipilimumab. CDR3 nucleotides: TGTGCCAGCTCACCAGTGACAGACTATGGCTACACCTTC. Translated, it gives CASSPVTDYGYTF.